These T cell receptor beta chains were read from a single sample in a study of cytomegalovirus exposure and HLA in healthy donors. The assay was immunoSEQ multiplex PCR, and TCRdb's table has in-frame clones only and misses some. The repertoire consists of roughly 160,000 clones, with roughly 85% occurring once and the leading ten covering about 9.3%. Source material: PBMCs. These receptors all come from a man younger than 35 in good health and CMV-seropositive. The CDR3 runs from the conserved cysteine through the conserved F or W. A D gene is named only where the DNA matches it firmly. A clone size is listed for some rows: how often the clone was seen (once, few, many), or a class if it is expanded.

J gene,V gene,clone size,D gene,CDR3 protein,CDR3 DNA
TRBJ1-2,TRBV5-5,once,.,CASSENGGYGYTF,TGTGCCAGCAGCGAGAACGGGGGCTATGGCTACACCTTC
TRBJ1-2,TRBV5-6,once,.,CASSLVQITRYGYTF,TGTGCCAGCAGCTTGGTACAAATTACGAGGTATGGCTACACCTTC
TRBJ2-3,TRBV11-2,.,TRBD2,CASSAGAGGITDTQYF,TGTGCCAGCAGCGCGGGCGCGGGGGGTATCACAGATACGCAGTATTTT
TRBJ2-1,TRBV5-6,.,.,CASSAQNNEQFF,TGTGCCAGCAGCGCACAGAACAATGAGCAGTTCTTC
TRBJ1-1,TRBV7-9,.,TRBD1,CASSSGSGQGNVGTEAFF,TGTGCCAGCAGCTCGGGATCGGGACAGGGAAATGTCGGGACTGAAGCTTTCTTT
TRBJ2-7,TRBV15,.,TRBD1,CATSLRDRGYEQYF,TGTGCCACCAGCCTCCGGGACAGGGGGTACGAGCAGTACTTC
TRBJ2-2,TRBV5-1,.,.,CASSVGPGTGELFF,TGCGCCAGCAGCGTGGGGCCGGGCACCGGGGAGCTGTTTTTT
TRBJ2-1,TRBV19,.,TRBD2,CASQIAGERAEQFF,TGTGCCAGCCAGATAGCGGGGGAAAGGGCTGAGCAGTTCTTC
TRBJ2-7,TRBV29-1,.,.,CSVLNPKVGAFSEQYF,TGCAGCGTTTTGAACCCAAAGGTAGGGGCCTTCTCGGAGCAGTACTTC
TRBJ2-3,TRBV27,.,TRBD2,CASRRSGGTDTQYF,TGTGCCAGCAGACGTAGCGGGGGTACAGATACGCAGTATTTT
TRBJ2-7,TRBV23-1,.,TRBD1,CASSHPGTDYEQYF,TGCGCCAGCAGTCACCCCGGGACAGACTACGAGCAGTACTTC
TRBJ1-4,TRBV20-1,.,.,CSAGGVEKLFF,TGCAGTGCGGGGGGGGTCGAAAAACTGTTTTTT
TRBJ1-5,TRBV7-2,.,.,CASSLSVNQPQHF,TGTGCCAGCAGCTTGTCAGTTAATCAGCCCCAGCATTTT
TRBJ2-5,TRBV6-5,once,TRBD1,CASSITGGIETQYF,TGTGCCAGCAGTATCACAGGGGGCATCGAGACCCAGTACTTC
TRBJ2-1,TRBV4-1,.,.,CASSQEEGGGPYREQFF,TGCGCCAGCAGCCAAGAGGAGGGCGGGGGCCCCTACAGGGAGCAGTTCTTC
TRBJ1-1,TRBV5-1,.,.,CASSLVQGFDTEAFF,TGCGCCAGCAGCTTGGTTCAGGGCTTTGACACTGAAGCTTTCTTT
TRBJ2-7,TRBV13,.,.,CASSLRGLVEQYF,TGTGCCAGCAGCTTAAGAGGTTTAGTCGAGCAGTACTTC
TRBJ2-1,TRBV5-1,.,TRBD2,CASSSVGGFGNEQFF,TGCGCCAGCAGCTCGGTGGGAGGGTTCGGGAATGAGCAGTTCTTC
TRBJ1-4,TRBV25-1,.,.,CASSEFHGANEKLFF,TGTGCCAGCAGTGAATTCCATGGAGCTAATGAAAAACTGTTTTTT
TRBJ2-7,TRBV27,.,.,CASRASPTYEQYF,TGTGCCAGCAGAGCTAGCCCCACCTACGAGCAGTACTTC
TRBJ2-1,TRBV2,.,.,CASNLAGTYNEQFF,TGTGCCAGCAATCTTGCAGGAACCTACAATGAGCAGTTCTTC
TRBJ2-2,TRBV5-1,.,.,CASTRSTGELFF,TGCGCCAGCACTCGTTCCACCGGGGAGCTGTTTTTT
TRBJ1-1,TRBV19,once,.,CASSIAQGGHTEAFF,TGTGCCAGTAGTATCGCCCAGGGAGGTCACACTGAAGCTTTCTTT
TRBJ2-5,TRBV6-6,.,.,CASNSVGGETQYF,TGTGCCAGCAACTCCGTGGGCGGGGAGACCCAGTACTTC
TRBJ1-2,TRBV10-1,.,.,CASRPKLNGYTF,TGCGCCAGCCGTCCGAAACTAAATGGCTACACCTTC
TRBJ2-3,TRBV9,.,.,CASSSGLRADTQYF,TGTGCCAGCAGCTCAGGTTTGAGGGCAGATACGCAGTATTTT
TRBJ1-5,TRBV5-1,.,.,CASSPRVMGANQPQHF,TGCGCCAGCAGCCCGCGAGTAATGGGGGCAAATCAGCCCCAGCATTTT
TRBJ2-7,TRBV21-1,.,.,CASSNRGPFSYEQYF,TGTGCCAGCAGCAATCGTGGCCCCTTCTCCTACGAGCAGTACTTC
TRBJ1-1,TRBV19,.,.,CASTKLGRRNTEAFF,TGTGCCAGTACTAAACTGGGGCGCAGGAACACTGAAGCTTTCTTT
TRBJ2-7,TRBV5-1,.,TRBD1,CASSPSRQGDHEQYF,TGCGCCAGCAGTCCATCCCGACAGGGGGATCACGAGCAGTACTTC
TRBJ2-2,TRBV5-6,.,TRBD2,CASSLEGSGGAETGELFF,TGTGCCAGCAGCTTGGAGGGTAGCGGGGGGGCCGAAACCGGGGAGCTGTTTTTT
TRBJ2-7,TRBV7-9,.,TRBD2,CASSFAGVNYEQYF,TGTGCCAGCAGCTTCGCGGGGGTAAACTACGAGCAGTACTTC
TRBJ2-7,TRBV13,.,TRBD1,CASRDSGTGGFGEQYF,TGTGCCAGCAGAGACTCCGGGACAGGGGGATTTGGCGAGCAGTACTTC
TRBJ2-3,TRBV10-3,.,.,CAISESYRRGFPDTQYF,TGTGCCATCAGTGAGTCGTATAGAAGGGGTTTCCCAGATACGCAGTATTTT
TRBJ1-5,TRBV18,.,.,CASRGSVAQPQHF,TGTGCCAGCAGGGGATCCGTTGCTCAGCCCCAGCATTTT